These T cell receptor beta chains were read from a single sample in a study of CD8 T cells in ankylosing spondylitis. TCRdb reprocessed the 5' RACE reads via MiXCR and lists one record per CDR3 protein. This sample has 250,000 to 400,000 distinct CDR3 sequences, with roughly 12% found just once. The sequenced material came from blood, either unsorted or a sorted T cell fraction (not recorded which). These receptors all come from a female donor with ankylosing spondylitis or in good health (not recorded which). The CDR3 runs from the conserved cysteine through the conserved F or W. Fields, in order: clone size, D gene, J gene, V gene, CDR3 DNA, CDR3 protein. D genes are given only for firm matches. Expanded clones are given a class, and other clones once, few, many or no size at all.

many	TRBD1	TRBJ2-7	TRBV29-1	TGCAGCGTCGCCGGGACAGGAAATTTCGAGCAGTACTTC	CSVAGTGNFEQYF
few	.	TRBJ2-5	TRBV30	TGTGCCTGGAGATCATTCCAAGAGACCCAGTACTTC	CAWRSFQETQYF
.	.	TRBJ2-2	TRBV4-3	TGCGCCAGCAGCCTTATAGTGGGTTCTGGGGAGCTGTTTTTT	CASSLIVGSGELFF
few	.	TRBJ2-2	TRBV20-1	TGCTGTGCTAGAGTCCCGGGTAGCGGGAACACCGGGGAGCTGTTTTTT	CCARVPGSGNTGELFF
many	.	TRBJ1-5	TRBV6-1	TGTGCCAGCAGTGAAGCATGGCATCAGCCCCAGCATTTT	CASSEAWHQPQHF
.	.	TRBJ1-6	TRBV7-9	TGTGCCAGCGGAAACAGTGCCTATAATTCACCCCTCCACTTT	CASGNSAYNSPLHF
many	.	TRBJ1-2	TRBV29-1	TGCAGCGTTGAAAACTTCCCTGAAGGAGACTATGGCTACACCTTC	CSVENFPEGDYGYTF
many	.	TRBJ2-1	TRBV5-5	TGTGCCAGCAGCTTGGCCGTCAGAGGATACAATGAGCAGTTCTTC	CASSLAVRGYNEQFF
.	.	TRBJ2-1	TRBV5-5	TGTGCCAGCACGCGTGGTGGAGGTGAGCAGTTCTTC	CASTRGGGEQFF
many	.	TRBJ1-4	TRBV7-8	TGTGCCAGCAGCCCAAAAGGTTTTGAAAAACTGTTTTTT	CASSPKGFEKLFF
many	TRBD1	TRBJ1-2	TRBV4-2	TGTGCCAGCAGCCAAGTTGGGGGACAGGACTATGGCTACACCTTC	CASSQVGGQDYGYTF
few	TRBD2	TRBJ2-3	TRBV27	TGTGCCAGCAGTCCATTTCTAGCGGGGGGAAGGGATACGCAGTATTTT	CASSPFLAGGRDTQYF
few	.	TRBJ2-5	TRBV28	TGTGCCAGCAGTTTTTTAGGATTTACCTGGATTCTTTCCGCTCAAGAGACCCAGTACTTC	CASSFLGFTWILSAQETQYF
many	.	TRBJ1-1	TRBV5-6	TGTGCCAGCAGCTTGGGGACAGATCCTGAAGCTTTCTTT	CASSLGTDPEAFF
many	TRBD2	TRBJ2-7	TRBV10-3	TGTGCCATCAGTGACTCCGGGACTAGCGCCGAGCAGTACTTC	CAISDSGTSAEQYF
few	TRBD2	TRBJ2-1	TRBV18	TGTGCCAGCTCACACGGGCGGCGGGAGGTGCACAATGAGCAGTTCTTC	CASSHGRREVHNEQFF
few	.	TRBJ2-7	TRBV5-5	TGTGCCAGCAGCTGGATGGCGGACACCTCAACGGAGTACGAGCAGTACTTC	CASSWMADTSTEYEQYF
.	TRBD2	TRBJ2-3	TRBV10-2	TGCGCCAGCAGGGGGACTAGCGCGAATTTAGATACGCAGTATTTT	CASRGTSANLDTQYF
many	.	TRBJ2-7	TRBV12-3/TRBV12-4	TGTGCCAGCAGTTTTTTAGGCTTGGCGGGGAACGAGCAGTACTTC	CASSFLGLAGNEQYF
.	.	TRBJ1-1	TRBV2	TGTGCCAGCAGTGAAAGAGAAATCATGAACACTGAAGCTTTCTTT	CASSEREIMNTEAFF
few	TRBD1	TRBJ1-2	TRBV20-1	TGCAGTGCTGGGGACAGACGCTATGGCTACACCTTC	CSAGDRRYGYTF
many	.	TRBJ2-1	TRBV9	TGTGCCAGCAGCGTAACCGGGCCTGTGGATGAGCAGTTCTTC	CASSVTGPVDEQFF
many	.	TRBJ2-7	TRBV18	TGTGCCAGCTCACCCCGCCAGGGGTTATACGAGCAGTACTTC	CASSPRQGLYEQYF
many	TRBD1	TRBJ2-7	TRBV5-1	TGCGCCAGCAGGGGATTGGACAGGGCCGGGGGCGAGCAGTACTTC	CASRGLDRAGGEQYF
few	.	TRBJ1-5	TRBV19	TGTGCCAGTAGCTTACAGGCGCGGGATCAGCCCCAGCATTTT	CASSLQARDQPQHF
many	.	TRBJ2-2	TRBV12-3/TRBV12-4	TGTGCCAGCAGTCTACTCGGCCTCACCGGGGAGCTGTTTTTT	CASSLLGLTGELFF
once	.	TRBJ2-1	TRBV20-1	TGCAGTGCTAGAGAATCAGGCGGGCGCGGACGCTCCTACAATGAGCAGCTCTTC	CSARESGGRGRSYNEQLF
few	.	TRBJ2-1	TRBV15	TGTGCCACCAGCAGAGATCAGTCCGGCTTTGGGGAGCAGTTCTTC	CATSRDQSGFGEQFF
.	.	TRBJ1-3	TRBV25-1	TGTGCCAGCAATGCTCTGGGCTCTGGAAACACCATATATTTT	CASNALGSGNTIYF
few	.	TRBJ1-1	TRBV10-3	TGTGCCACCAAGAGGTCCCGGGACGTTTCGTTTGGCACTGAAGCTTTCTTT	CATKRSRDVSFGTEAFF
few	.	TRBJ1-2	TRBV28	TGTGCCAGCAGTTTCCTATCGGGGGCGGGGAGGGGTGGCTACACCTTC	CASSFLSGAGRGGYTF
.	TRBD2	TRBJ2-7	TRBV12-3/TRBV12-4	TGTGCCAGCAGTTCCCAGAGCGGGAGACCCACCGAGCAGTACTTC	CASSSQSGRPTEQYF
few	TRBD2	TRBJ2-4	TRBV15	TGTGCCACCAGCGCGGGGGGGACTAGCAAAAACATTCAGTACTTC	CATSAGGTSKNIQYF
many	.	TRBJ2-5	TRBV20-1	TGCAGTGCTAGCGGACACAAGCTACAAGAGACCCAGTACTTC	CSASGHKLQETQYF
.	TRBD1	TRBJ2-7	TRBV7-8	TGTGCCAGCAGCCCTTCCCTCGCGGACAGGGTTGCCGAGCAGTACTTC	CASSPSLADRVAEQYF
few	.	TRBJ2-1	TRBV5-1	TGCGCCAGCAGCTTGGAGGGGGGGGGGAACAATGAGCAGTTCTTC	CASSLEGGGNNEQFF
many	.	TRBJ2-7	TRBV7-8	TGTGCCAGCAGCCGGGACTTCGGATACGAGCAGTACTTC	CASSRDFGYEQYF